These T cell receptor beta chains were read from a single sample in a study of T cell changes during pregnancy in multiple sclerosis. The data were produced by immunoSEQ multiplex PCR, yet TCRdb's version contains in-frame clones alone and is incomplete. The repertoire consists of tens of thousands of clones, with 70% to 90% occurring once and the leading ten covering roughly 1.7%. The material was peripheral blood, obtained in the first trimester of pregnancy. The receptors originated from a female donor with multiple sclerosis, enrolled in a pregnancy study. The CDR3 runs from the conserved cysteine through the conserved F or W. A D gene is named only where the DNA matches it firmly.

d_call | v_call | cdr3_aa
TRBD2 | TRBV10-1 | CASSEWSGGKYNEQFF
TRBD2 | TRBV5-4 | CASSLGVQALALTYEQYF
. | TRBV7-2 | CASSLGGDGGEQYF
TRBD2 | TRBV2 | CASTPGLDTLQYF
TRBD2 | TRBV2 | CASSEVGTSFNTQYF
TRBD2 | TRBV5-1 | CASSPQTSGNYEQYF
. | TRBV30 | CAWSRRGDTEAFF
TRBD1 | TRBV5-1 | CASSLTPRQGRTNEKLFF
. | TRBV19 | CASSIEGEDYGYTF
TRBD1 | TRBV6-5 | CASSNRGEGGGYTF
TRBD1 | TRBV5-1 | CASSLEGQEKYGYTF
. | TRBV7-9 | CASRGPPLVMQYF
. | TRBV6-5 | CASRYSETQYF
TRBD2 | TRBV6-1 | CASSEADWGLAGAYEQYF
. | TRBV29-1 | CSVHQGTYEQYF
. | TRBV5-1 | CASSLEGVVYQPQHF
. | TRBV7-3 | CASSSDSWWDEQFF
TRBD1 | TRBV29-1 | CSVELQGIYEQYF
. | TRBV18 | CASSPTDSNQPQHF
TRBD2 | TRBV5-1 | CASSPRLAGRVEQYF
. | TRBV5-1 | CASSLEIGRSDEQYF
. | TRBV4-3 | CASSQAAGNTGELFF
TRBD2 | TRBV6-6 | CASTGTTIYEQYF
. | TRBV13 | CASSLVRGGEQFF
TRBD1 | TRBV18 | CASSSGQGGYEQYF
. | TRBV7-2 | CASSLAPGSTDTQYF
TRBD1 | TRBV19 | CASSPYGGQVNYEQYF
TRBD2 | TRBV19 | CASATGTSGIEQFF
. | TRBV11-2 | CASSLRASEYNEQFF
. | TRBV7-2 | CASSLNRETQYF
TRBD2 | TRBV5-1 | CASSLEGTTNEQFF
. | TRBV5-1 | CASSFGQPLLDTIYF
. | TRBV6-1 | CASILTGVRSGELFF
. | TRBV27 | CASSITPGFYGYTF
. | TRBV13 | CASSDRGSGYNEQFF
TRBD1 | TRBV5-4 | CASSLGTGRAYEQYF
TRBD1 | TRBV6-4 | CASSFGQGAGNEQFF
TRBD1 | TRBV7-2 | CASSQQGASEAFF
. | TRBV11-2 | CASSRPQAGEGEKLFF
. | TRBV7-2 | CASSLIRSSYEQYF
. | TRBV9 | CASAREGSNTEAFF
. | TRBV25-1 | CASSEASNQPQHF
TRBD1 | TRBV6-5 | CASSYEGASTGELFF
. | TRBV5-1 | CASSPLTGFQGTEAFF
TRBD2 | TRBV10-3 | CAISEAGTSGTYEQYF